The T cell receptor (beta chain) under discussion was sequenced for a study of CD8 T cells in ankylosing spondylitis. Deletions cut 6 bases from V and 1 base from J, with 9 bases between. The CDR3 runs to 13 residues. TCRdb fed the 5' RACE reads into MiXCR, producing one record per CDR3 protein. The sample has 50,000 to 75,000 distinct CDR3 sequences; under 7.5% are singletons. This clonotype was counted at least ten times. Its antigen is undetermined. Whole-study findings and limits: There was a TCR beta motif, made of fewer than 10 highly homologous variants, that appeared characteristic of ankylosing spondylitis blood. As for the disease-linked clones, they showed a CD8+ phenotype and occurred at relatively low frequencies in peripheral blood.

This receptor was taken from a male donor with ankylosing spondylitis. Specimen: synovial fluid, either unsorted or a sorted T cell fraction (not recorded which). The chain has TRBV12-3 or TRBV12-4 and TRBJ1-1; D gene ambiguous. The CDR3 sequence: CASRTNQNTEAFF. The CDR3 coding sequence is TGTGCCAGCAGAACGAACCAGAACACTGAAGCTTTCTTT.